This TCR beta chain comes out of a study of blood T cells in healthy people across ages. This clonotype has ten or more counts. Total RNA extracted from each sample amounted to at least 6 micrograms. Germline V gives CDR1 ENHRY, CDR2 SYGVKD. V was cut by 3 bases and J by 4 bases, with 11 bases left in between. This CDR3 has 14 residues. Primed by a sample-barcoded 5' primer and a J-beta primer mix, a second PCR proceeded for 7 to 11 cycles. TCRdb independently ran MiXCR on the 5' RACE reads; one entry per CDR3 protein. The sample contains under 1,000,000 distinct CDR3 sequences, roughly 34% of which appear only once.

The sequencing sample was made of blood. The clonotype was recovered from a man aged 18 to 29 in good health. V and J are TRBV10-3 and TRBJ2-3; no clear D gene. The CDR3 loop reads CAISDSLRSDTQYF. The CDR3 coding sequence is TGTGCCATCAGTGATTCGCTGCGATCAGATACGCAGTATTTT.